This TCR beta chain was obtained from a study of CD8 T cells in cerebrospinal fluid in Alzheimer's disease. Its frequency marks this clonotype as medium-sized (0.01 to 0.1%). The antigen is not known. Broader study findings: EBV-specific TCRs in cerebrospinal fluid reportedly do not establish a causal EBV–Alzheimer's link.

TCRdb reprocessed the 10x single-cell sequencing reads and keeps a single row for each CDR3 protein, giving no DNA. The table gives more than 850 distinct CDR3 sequences; the top ten clones make up over 9.5% of it. The specimen sequenced was cerebrospinal fluid. The receptor's source is a human donor with mild cognitive impairment.

The CDR3 protein is CASRNREHTEAFF. The chain links TRBV12-3 or TRBV12-4 to TRBJ1-1; TCRdb designates TRBD1, a call that cannot be tested without DNA. There are 13 residues in the CDR3.